One sample yielded the 23 T cell receptor beta chains listed below, sequenced in a study of blood T cell repertoires in COVID-19. The table came from immunoSEQ multiplex PCR; TCRdb's copy has only in-frame clones and leaves some out. Altogether more than 40,000 clones are present, roughly 80% being singletons, with the ten largest covering 4.4%. Sequenced: peripheral blood. These receptors came from a man in his fifties or sixties with active COVID-19.

The rearrangement links TRBV10-2 to TRBJ1-4; D perhaps matches TRBD1 (6 bases). CDR1 and CDR2 (germline): WSHSY, SAAADI. Trimming removed 4 bases from V and 12 bases from J, with 12 bases in between. The CDR3 contains 12 residues. The CDR3: CASSATGWELFF. CDR3 nucleotides: TGCGCCAGCAGTGCGACAGGCTGGGAACTGTTTTTT.

The chain carries TRBV5-8 and TRBJ1-1; D perhaps matches TRBD1 (5 bases). Germline CDR1 and CDR2: SGHTS and YDEGEE. This CDR3 is built from 13 residues. The germline V and J ends were trimmed by 2 bases and 4 bases, with 9 bases remaining between them. The CDR3 coding sequence is TGTGCCAGCAGCTTCGGGGGGGGCACTGAAGCTTTCTTT. Amino acid sequence: CASSFGGGTEAFF.

In this sample, this clone turned up a few times. The chain employs TRBV7-2 and TRBJ2-7, with D tentatively TRBD2 (5 bases). Germline loops: CDR1 SGHTA, CDR2 FQGNSA. The germline V and J ends were trimmed by 1 base and 5 bases, with 15 bases remaining between them. The CDR3 length is 15 residues. DNA of the CDR3: TGTGCCAGCAGCTTAGGTGGAGGTTTGGGCCACGAGCAGTACTTC. It translates to CASSLGGGLGHEQYF.

This clone has just a few counts. The V call is TRBV18, the J call TRBJ2-2, with D possibly matching TRBD2 (5 bases). The germline V gene encodes CDR1 KGHSH and CDR2 LQKENI. The CDR3 is 17 residues long. V dropped 2 bases and J dropped 1 base, with 14 bases sitting between them. CDR3 nucleotide sequence: TGTGCCAGCTCACCAACCCCAGGACTCTGGAACACCGGGGAGCTGTTTTTT. It codes for CASSPTPGLWNTGELFF.

Here the CDR3 DNA reads TGTGCCAGCAGCCGGACAGGGGGCTCTATCGGGGAGCTGTTTTTT. Protein sequence: CASSRTGGSIGELFF. The chain uses TRBV7-9 and TRBJ2-2; 11 bases are a match to TRBD1. Looked up from germline, CDR1 is SEHNR and CDR2 is FQNEAQ (reference sequence). The CDR3 totals 15 residues. V dropped 5 bases and J dropped 7; count of bases not matched to a gene: 6. The entire variable domain, with the rest obtained from reference TRBV7-9 and TRBJ2-2, is as follows: DTGVSQNPRHKITKRGQNVTFRCDPISEHNRLYWYRQTLGQGPEFLTYFQNEAQLEKSRLLSDRFSAERPKGSFSTLEIQRTEQGDSAMYLCASSRTGGSIGELFFGEGSRLTVL.

J is TRBJ2-1 and V is TRBV3-1 (or the pseudogene TRBV3-2), with D possibly TRBD2 on 8 matching bases. The CDR3 is made up of 15 amino acids. CDR1 and CDR2 from the germline V gene are LGHDT and YNNKEL (reference sequence). Between the trimmed V and J ends, which lost 1 base and 9 bases, there was a span of 16 bases. CDR3 loop: CASSQGTGLAGEQFF. DNA of the CDR3: TGTGCCAGCAGCCAAGGGACAGGACTAGCTGGTGAGCAGTTCTTC.

This sequence joins TRBV5-4 and TRBJ2-1, with a weak D call TRBD1 (6 bases). Per germline, CDR1 SGHNT and CDR2 YYREEE (reference sequence). The V end was cut by 2 bases, the J end by 7 bases, with 19 bases between. This CDR3 region has 16 residues. The DNA for the CDR3 is TGTGCCAGCAGCTTCGTGAGTCTCCGGGACACAAATGAGCAGTTCTTC. It specifies CASSFVSLRDTNEQFF.

The chain recombines TRBV18 with TRBJ2-1, with 12 bases lining up with TRBD2. CDR1 KGHSH and CDR2 LQKENI come from the germline V gene. The CDR3 length is 16 residues. Trimming took 0 bases from V and 6 from J; bases not matched to a gene: 3. The CDR3 DNA follows: TGTGCCAGCTCACCACCGGGACTAGCGGGCGGCAATGAGCAGTTCTTC. Translated: CASSPPGLAGGNEQFF.

By share, this clone counts as medium-sized. CDR3 protein: CASRGLANNEQFF. The CDR3 DNA reads TGTGCCAGCAGGGGACTAGCGAACAATGAGCAGTTCTTC. The V gene is TRBV7-2, the J gene TRBJ2-1, with 10 bases that match TRBD2. Germline lookup yields CDR1 SGHTA and CDR2 FQGNSA. The CDR3 extends over 13 amino acids. V was clipped by 6 bases and J by 5 bases; unmatched bases: 1. Full variable domain (remainder filled in from reference TRBV7-2 and TRBJ2-1): GAGVSQSPSNKVTEKGKDVELRCDPISGHTALYWYRQSLGQGLEFLIYFQGNSAPDKSGLPSDRFSAERTGGSVSTLTIQRTQQEDSAVYLCASRGLANNEQFFGPGTRLTVL.

V gene TRBV6-2 or TRBV6-3 combines with J gene TRBJ2-7, with D perhaps TRBD2 (5 bases). This CDR3 comprises 13 residues. The V end was cut by 6 bases, the J end by 2 bases, with 11 bases between. Looked up from germline, CDR1 is MNHEY and CDR2 is SVGEGT. CDR3 protein: CASSRDGAYEQYF. In DNA form, the CDR3 reads TGTGCCAGCAGCCGAGACGGGGCCTACGAGCAGTACTTC.

The chain is built from TRBV9 and TRBJ2-7; 8 nucleotides match TRBD1. The germline V gene encodes CDR1 SGDLS and CDR2 YYNGEE. CDR3 size: 15 residues. The V segment lost 2 bases and the J segment 1 base; nucleotides outside the gene matches: 5. CDR3: CASSVTGDISYEQYF. The CDR3, as DNA: TGTGCCAGCAGCGTGACAGGGGACATTTCCTACGAGCAGTACTTC.

The rearrangement joins TRBV19 to TRBJ2-5, with a tentative D call TRBD1 (5 bases). Germline CDR1 is LNHDA and CDR2 is SQIVND (reference sequence). Trimming removed 1 base from V and 5 bases from J, with 17 bases in between. This CDR3 is built from 16 residues. As DNA, the CDR3 is TGTGCCAGTAGTATAGGGGCATGGGGCTGGATGGAGACCCAGTACTTC. Translated: CASSIGAWGWMETQYF. The full variable domain, rest sourced from reference TRBV19 and TRBJ2-5, is DGGITQSPKYLFRKEGQNVTLSCEQNLNHDAMYWYRQDPGQGLRLIYYSQIVNDFQKGDIAEGYSVSREKKESFPLTVTSAQKNPTAFYLCASSIGAWGWMETQYFGPGTRLLVL.

The rearrangement links TRBV10-1 to TRBJ1-3; D remains ambiguous. Per the germline V gene, CDR1 is WNHNN and CDR2 is SYGVQD (reference sequence). The CDR3 contains 14 residues. The V gene lost 2 bases and the J gene lost 0 bases, with 5 bases spanning the gap. CDR3 nucleotides: TGCGCCAGCAGTGAGCACAGCTCTGGAAACACCATATATTTT. Protein: CASSEHSSGNTIYF.

This chain links TRBV5-4 with TRBJ2-1, with 8 bases fitting TRBD1. Looked up from germline, CDR1 is SGHNT and CDR2 is YYREEE (reference sequence). V was pared by 0 bases and J by 15 bases, with 11 bases of the junction left unmatched. The length of the CDR3 is 14 residues. CDR3 loop: CASSLGTGPTSLFF. In nucleotides, the CDR3 is TGTGCCAGCAGCTTGGGGACAGGGCCGACTTCCCTGTTCTTC.

The chain recombines TRBV7-9 with TRBJ2-7; D is possibly TRBD1 (7 bases). The CDR3 loop spans 17 amino acids. Germline V gene sequence: CDR1 SEHNR, CDR2 FQNEAQ (reference sequence). Trimming took off 1 base at V and 2 bases at J, with 18 bases between the two ends. The CDR3 region has the DNA TGTGCCAGCAGCTTAGTAATGCAGGAGGGGGCCACCTACGAGCAGTACTTC. This gives the protein CASSLVMQEGATYEQYF. Combining the CDR3 with reference TRBV7-9 and TRBJ2-7 gives the whole variable domain DTGVSQNPRHKITKRGQNVTFRCDPISEHNRLYWYRQTLGQGPEFLTYFQNEAQLEKSRLLSDRFSAERPKGSFSTLEIQRTEQGDSAMYLCASSLVMQEGATYEQYFGPGTRLTVT.

The V and J genes are TRBV6-2 or TRBV6-3 and TRBJ1-5, with D possibly TRBD1 on 6 matching bases. This CDR3 has 15 amino acids. CDR1 and CDR2 (germline): MNHEY, SVGEGT. V gave up 4 bases and J gave up 6 bases, with 16 bases separating them. This CDR3 reads CASSWGGAISQPQHF. CDR3 DNA: TGTGCCAGCAGTTGGGGGGGGGCCATCAGTCAGCCCCAGCATTTT.

The V and J genes are TRBV28 and TRBJ2-2; tentatively, D is TRBD1 (6 bases). The CDR3 totals 17 residues. From germline, CDR1 is MDHEN and CDR2 SYDVKM. With 4 bases removed from V and 1 base from J, the gap between germline ends came to 16 bases. This CDR3 reads CASSSPQGLRNTGELFF. The CDR3 region has the DNA TGTGCCAGCAGTTCCCCACAGGGATTGAGGAACACCGGGGAGCTGTTTTTT. Full variable domain (remainder filled in from reference TRBV28 and TRBJ2-2): DVKVTQSSRYLVKRTGEKVFLECVQDMDHENMFWYRQDPGLGLRLIYFSYDVKMKEKGDIPEGYSVSREKKERFSLILESASTNQTSMYLCASSSPQGLRNTGELFFGEGSRLTVL.

V and J are TRBV11-2 and TRBJ2-1; 16 nucleotides line up with TRBD2. CDR3 size: 16 residues. The germline V gene encodes CDR1 SGHAT and CDR2 FQNNGV. V trimming: 5 bases; J trimming: 10 bases; junction bases outside the gene matches: 8. The CDR3 reads CASSPPGLAGGGEQFF. The CDR3 nucleotides are TGTGCCAGCAGCCCCCCGGGACTAGCGGGGGGGGGCGAGCAGTTCTTC.

The J gene is TRBJ2-7, the V gene TRBV28; tentative D call: TRBD1 (6 bases). The CDR3 is made up of 12 amino acids. CDR1 MDHEN and CDR2 SYDVKM come from the germline V gene. V lost 5 bases and J 2 bases, leaving 7 bases between the germline ends. CDR3 region: CASSQGPYEQYF. In DNA, the CDR3 is TGTGCCAGCAGTCAGGGGCCCTACGAGCAGTACTTC. The full variable domain, with the rest looked up from reference TRBV28 and TRBJ2-7, is DVKVTQSSRYLVKRTGEKVFLECVQDMDHENMFWYRQDPGLGLRLIYFSYDVKMKEKGDIPEGYSVSREKKERFSLILESASTNQTSMYLCASSQGPYEQYFGPGTRLTVT.

This chain links TRBV24-1 with TRBJ2-5, with a weak D call TRBD2 (6 bases). V was cut by 3 bases and J by 3 bases, with 10 bases left in between. CDR3 size: 14 residues. From germline, CDR1 is KGHDR and CDR2 SFDVKD. In nucleotides, the CDR3 is TGTGCCACCAGTGATCCAATAGCGGAAGAGACCCAGTACTTC. Translation: CATSDPIAEETQYF.

This chain connects TRBV3-1 (or the pseudogene TRBV3-2) to TRBJ2-5, with TRBD2 matching 11 bases. This CDR3 has 16 amino acids. Unmatched junction bases numbered 13, after V lost 3 bases and J lost 10 bases. Germline V gene data show CDR1 as LGHDT and CDR2 as YNNKEL (reference sequence). CDR3 coding DNA: TGTGCCAGCAGCCAGCACGCACTAGCGGGGGTGACGGTCCAGTACTTC. Translation: CASSQHALAGVTVQYF.

This rearrangement joins TRBV14 to TRBJ1-2; 7 positions agree with TRBD1. This CDR3 is 13 amino acids long. With 4 bases clipped from V and 2 bases from J, the junction kept 1 base outside the gene matches. Germline V CDR1 and CDR2: SGHDN, FVKESK. The CDR3 loop is CASSPGQNYGYTF. The CDR3 DNA follows: TGTGCCAGCAGCCCGGGACAGAACTATGGCTACACCTTC.

The chain couples TRBV5-6 to TRBJ2-7; the match to TRBD2 covers 8 bases. Germline V gene lookup returns CDR1 SGHDT and CDR2 YYEEEE. The V segment lost 0 bases and the J segment 3 bases; nucleotides outside the gene matches: 2. The CDR3 extends over 14 amino acids. The CDR3 sequence is CASSLGTSGYEQYF. CDR3 DNA: TGTGCCAGCAGCTTGGGAACTAGCGGCTACGAGCAGTACTTC.